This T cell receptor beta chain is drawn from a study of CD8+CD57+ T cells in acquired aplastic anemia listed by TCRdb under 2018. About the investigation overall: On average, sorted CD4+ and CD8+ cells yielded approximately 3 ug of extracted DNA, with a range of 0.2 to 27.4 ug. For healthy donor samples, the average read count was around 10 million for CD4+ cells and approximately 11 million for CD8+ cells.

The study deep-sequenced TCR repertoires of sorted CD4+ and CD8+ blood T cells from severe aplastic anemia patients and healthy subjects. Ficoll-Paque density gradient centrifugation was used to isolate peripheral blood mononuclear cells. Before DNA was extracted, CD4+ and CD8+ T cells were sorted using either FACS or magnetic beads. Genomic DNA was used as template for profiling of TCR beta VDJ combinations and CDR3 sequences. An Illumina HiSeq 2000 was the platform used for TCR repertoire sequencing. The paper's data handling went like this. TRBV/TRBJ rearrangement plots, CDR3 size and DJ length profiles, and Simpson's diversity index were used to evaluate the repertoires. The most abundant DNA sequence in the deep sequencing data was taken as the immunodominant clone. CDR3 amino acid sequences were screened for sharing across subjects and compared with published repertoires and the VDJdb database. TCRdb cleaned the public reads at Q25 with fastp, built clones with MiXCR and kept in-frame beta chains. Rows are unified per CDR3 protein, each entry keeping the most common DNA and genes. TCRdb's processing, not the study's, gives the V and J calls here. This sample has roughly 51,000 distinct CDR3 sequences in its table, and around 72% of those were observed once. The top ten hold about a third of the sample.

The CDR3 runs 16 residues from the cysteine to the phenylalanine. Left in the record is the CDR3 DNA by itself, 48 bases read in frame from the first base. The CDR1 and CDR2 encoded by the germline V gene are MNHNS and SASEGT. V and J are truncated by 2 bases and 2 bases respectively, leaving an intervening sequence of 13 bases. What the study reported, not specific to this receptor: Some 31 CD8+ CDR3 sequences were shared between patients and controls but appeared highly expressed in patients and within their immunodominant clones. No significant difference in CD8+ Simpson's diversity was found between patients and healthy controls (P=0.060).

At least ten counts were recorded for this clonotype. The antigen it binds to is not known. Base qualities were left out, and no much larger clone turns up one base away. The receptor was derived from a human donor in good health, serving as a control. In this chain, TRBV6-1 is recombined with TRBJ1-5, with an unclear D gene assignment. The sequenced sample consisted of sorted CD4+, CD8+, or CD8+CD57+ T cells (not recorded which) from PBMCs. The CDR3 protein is CASSEREGTGNQPQHF. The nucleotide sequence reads TGTGCCAGCAGTGAACGTGAGGGTACAGGCAATCAGCCCCAGCATTTT.